Listed below are T cell receptor beta chains from one sample, sequenced in a study of T-cell memory formation after mild COVID-19. TCRdb re-derived calls from the 5' RACE reads in MiXCR, one entry per CDR3 protein. The sample lists 300,000 or so distinct CDR3 sequences; approximately 16% were seen once. Input material: PBMCs or a T cell subset sorted from them (not recorded which). The receptors originated from a man aged 18-30 years who had mild COVID-19 (a few samples of this study predate the infection). Cell type and time point are not known. CDR3s leave out the opening cysteine and the closing phenylalanine or tryptophan.

V: TRBV11-1
J: TRBJ2-7
CDR3: ASSLETGAFPYEQY

V: TRBV4-3
J: TRBJ1-2
CDR3: ASSHQGTNYGYT

V: TRBV24-1
J: TRBJ1-2
CDR3: ATSDEATGNYGYT

V: TRBV20-1
J: TRBJ2-1
CDR3: SASQGYEQF

V: TRBV6-2/TRBV6-3
J: TRBJ1-6
CDR3: ASSYLTGANSPLH

V: TRBV24-1
J: TRBJ1-5
CDR3: ATSEQFNQPQH

V: TRBV4-1
J: TRBJ2-5
CDR3: ASSQSGPQETQY

V: TRBV4-1
J: TRBJ2-7
CDR3: ASSQQGKSYEQY

V: TRBV19
J: TRBJ2-7
CDR3: ASSIGAGPSYEQY

V: TRBV5-1
J: TRBJ2-2
CDR3: ASSFDGPPNTGELF

V: TRBV12-3/TRBV12-4
J: TRBJ1-1
CDR3: ASRGQARHTEAF

V: TRBV28
J: TRBJ1-2
CDR3: ASSFGLYGYT

V: TRBV10-3
J: TRBJ2-2
CDR3: AISDGGGRNTGELF

V: TRBV21-1
J: TRBJ1-1
CDR3: ASSKIDRQKNTEAF

V: TRBV4-1
J: TRBJ2-7
CDR3: ASSQAGGNPYEQY

V: TRBV6-5
J: TRBJ2-3
CDR3: ASRNHGGESDTQY

V: TRBV6-2/TRBV6-3
J: TRBJ1-5
CDR3: ASRDPGGLQPQH

V: TRBV5-8
J: TRBJ1-5
CDR3: ASSGGVGSSYSNQPQH

V: TRBV4-3
J: TRBJ1-2
CDR3: ASSQEWATRYGYT

V: TRBV6-5
J: TRBJ1-1
CDR3: ASSYNADTEAF

V: TRBV3-1
J: TRBJ2-4
CDR3: ASSQGQANID

V: TRBV5-1
J: TRBJ2-7
CDR3: ASSRTGTGSYEQY

V: TRBV7-3
J: TRBJ1-1
CDR3: ASSPQGAMNTEAF

V: TRBV5-1
J: TRBJ2-5
CDR3: ASSYPLVAGGRQETQY

V: TRBV5-1
J: TRBJ2-3
CDR3: ASSLGGRDGTDTQY

V: TRBV29-1
J: TRBJ2-3
CDR3: SDEDPREPDTQY

V: TRBV5-1
J: TRBJ1-3
CDR3: ASSLLSTTSGNTIY

V: TRBV27
J: TRBJ2-3
CDR3: ASSSPFDRADTQY

V: TRBV6-2/TRBV6-3
J: TRBJ2-5
CDR3: ASSSSPDRLAGGKETQY

V: TRBV28
J: TRBJ2-5
CDR3: ASSVVRSSQY

V: TRBV6-5
J: TRBJ2-5
CDR3: ASSQPGLGKETQY

V: TRBV9
J: TRBJ2-3
CDR3: ASSVWATGTPDTQY

V: TRBV5-1
J: TRBJ2-7
CDR3: ASSLSGQGGEQY

V: TRBV4-3
J: TRBJ2-3
CDR3: ASSQAGVGDTQY

V: TRBV7-3
J: TRBJ2-3
CDR3: ASSASGGRDTQY

V: TRBV12-5
J: TRBJ2-1
CDR3: ASGLDNEQF

V: TRBV7-2
J: TRBJ1-6
CDR3: ASSLFGPPLH

V: TRBV7-9
J: TRBJ2-7
CDR3: ASTFNEQY

V: TRBV12-3/TRBV12-4
J: TRBJ2-3
CDR3: ASSLALALDTQY

V: TRBV7-2
J: TRBJ2-1
CDR3: ASSPTSGGADEQF

V: TRBV7-9
J: TRBJ1-1
CDR3: ASSQFGQQNTEAF

V: TRBV29-1
J: TRBJ1-6
CDR3: SVETGEGSPLH

V: TRBV9
J: TRBJ2-5
CDR3: ASSVGEGWEETQY

V: TRBV5-4
J: TRBJ2-2
CDR3: ASRASGGAGIGELF

V: TRBV3-1
J: TRBJ1-2
CDR3: ASSQGVGFYGYT

V: TRBV7-9
J: TRBJ1-2
CDR3: ASSLGINGGYT

V: TRBV25-1
J: TRBJ1-2
CDR3: ASGQGLANYGYT

V: TRBV5-1
J: TRBJ2-5
CDR3: ASSASGSRETQY

V: TRBV2
J: TRBJ2-3
CDR3: ASRGSGGAGDTQY

V: TRBV29-1
J: TRBJ1-1
CDR3: SVMNTEAF

V: TRBV9
J: TRBJ2-1
CDR3: ASSVARGFHEQF

V: TRBV9
J: TRBJ2-1
CDR3: ASSVDQRDDNEQF

V: TRBV3-1
J: TRBJ1-2
CDR3: ASSQDGGFRGYT

V: TRBV4-2
J: TRBJ1-1
CDR3: ASSQVGGLAPTEAF

V: TRBV5-1
J: TRBJ2-3
CDR3: ASSLGQTLTDTQY